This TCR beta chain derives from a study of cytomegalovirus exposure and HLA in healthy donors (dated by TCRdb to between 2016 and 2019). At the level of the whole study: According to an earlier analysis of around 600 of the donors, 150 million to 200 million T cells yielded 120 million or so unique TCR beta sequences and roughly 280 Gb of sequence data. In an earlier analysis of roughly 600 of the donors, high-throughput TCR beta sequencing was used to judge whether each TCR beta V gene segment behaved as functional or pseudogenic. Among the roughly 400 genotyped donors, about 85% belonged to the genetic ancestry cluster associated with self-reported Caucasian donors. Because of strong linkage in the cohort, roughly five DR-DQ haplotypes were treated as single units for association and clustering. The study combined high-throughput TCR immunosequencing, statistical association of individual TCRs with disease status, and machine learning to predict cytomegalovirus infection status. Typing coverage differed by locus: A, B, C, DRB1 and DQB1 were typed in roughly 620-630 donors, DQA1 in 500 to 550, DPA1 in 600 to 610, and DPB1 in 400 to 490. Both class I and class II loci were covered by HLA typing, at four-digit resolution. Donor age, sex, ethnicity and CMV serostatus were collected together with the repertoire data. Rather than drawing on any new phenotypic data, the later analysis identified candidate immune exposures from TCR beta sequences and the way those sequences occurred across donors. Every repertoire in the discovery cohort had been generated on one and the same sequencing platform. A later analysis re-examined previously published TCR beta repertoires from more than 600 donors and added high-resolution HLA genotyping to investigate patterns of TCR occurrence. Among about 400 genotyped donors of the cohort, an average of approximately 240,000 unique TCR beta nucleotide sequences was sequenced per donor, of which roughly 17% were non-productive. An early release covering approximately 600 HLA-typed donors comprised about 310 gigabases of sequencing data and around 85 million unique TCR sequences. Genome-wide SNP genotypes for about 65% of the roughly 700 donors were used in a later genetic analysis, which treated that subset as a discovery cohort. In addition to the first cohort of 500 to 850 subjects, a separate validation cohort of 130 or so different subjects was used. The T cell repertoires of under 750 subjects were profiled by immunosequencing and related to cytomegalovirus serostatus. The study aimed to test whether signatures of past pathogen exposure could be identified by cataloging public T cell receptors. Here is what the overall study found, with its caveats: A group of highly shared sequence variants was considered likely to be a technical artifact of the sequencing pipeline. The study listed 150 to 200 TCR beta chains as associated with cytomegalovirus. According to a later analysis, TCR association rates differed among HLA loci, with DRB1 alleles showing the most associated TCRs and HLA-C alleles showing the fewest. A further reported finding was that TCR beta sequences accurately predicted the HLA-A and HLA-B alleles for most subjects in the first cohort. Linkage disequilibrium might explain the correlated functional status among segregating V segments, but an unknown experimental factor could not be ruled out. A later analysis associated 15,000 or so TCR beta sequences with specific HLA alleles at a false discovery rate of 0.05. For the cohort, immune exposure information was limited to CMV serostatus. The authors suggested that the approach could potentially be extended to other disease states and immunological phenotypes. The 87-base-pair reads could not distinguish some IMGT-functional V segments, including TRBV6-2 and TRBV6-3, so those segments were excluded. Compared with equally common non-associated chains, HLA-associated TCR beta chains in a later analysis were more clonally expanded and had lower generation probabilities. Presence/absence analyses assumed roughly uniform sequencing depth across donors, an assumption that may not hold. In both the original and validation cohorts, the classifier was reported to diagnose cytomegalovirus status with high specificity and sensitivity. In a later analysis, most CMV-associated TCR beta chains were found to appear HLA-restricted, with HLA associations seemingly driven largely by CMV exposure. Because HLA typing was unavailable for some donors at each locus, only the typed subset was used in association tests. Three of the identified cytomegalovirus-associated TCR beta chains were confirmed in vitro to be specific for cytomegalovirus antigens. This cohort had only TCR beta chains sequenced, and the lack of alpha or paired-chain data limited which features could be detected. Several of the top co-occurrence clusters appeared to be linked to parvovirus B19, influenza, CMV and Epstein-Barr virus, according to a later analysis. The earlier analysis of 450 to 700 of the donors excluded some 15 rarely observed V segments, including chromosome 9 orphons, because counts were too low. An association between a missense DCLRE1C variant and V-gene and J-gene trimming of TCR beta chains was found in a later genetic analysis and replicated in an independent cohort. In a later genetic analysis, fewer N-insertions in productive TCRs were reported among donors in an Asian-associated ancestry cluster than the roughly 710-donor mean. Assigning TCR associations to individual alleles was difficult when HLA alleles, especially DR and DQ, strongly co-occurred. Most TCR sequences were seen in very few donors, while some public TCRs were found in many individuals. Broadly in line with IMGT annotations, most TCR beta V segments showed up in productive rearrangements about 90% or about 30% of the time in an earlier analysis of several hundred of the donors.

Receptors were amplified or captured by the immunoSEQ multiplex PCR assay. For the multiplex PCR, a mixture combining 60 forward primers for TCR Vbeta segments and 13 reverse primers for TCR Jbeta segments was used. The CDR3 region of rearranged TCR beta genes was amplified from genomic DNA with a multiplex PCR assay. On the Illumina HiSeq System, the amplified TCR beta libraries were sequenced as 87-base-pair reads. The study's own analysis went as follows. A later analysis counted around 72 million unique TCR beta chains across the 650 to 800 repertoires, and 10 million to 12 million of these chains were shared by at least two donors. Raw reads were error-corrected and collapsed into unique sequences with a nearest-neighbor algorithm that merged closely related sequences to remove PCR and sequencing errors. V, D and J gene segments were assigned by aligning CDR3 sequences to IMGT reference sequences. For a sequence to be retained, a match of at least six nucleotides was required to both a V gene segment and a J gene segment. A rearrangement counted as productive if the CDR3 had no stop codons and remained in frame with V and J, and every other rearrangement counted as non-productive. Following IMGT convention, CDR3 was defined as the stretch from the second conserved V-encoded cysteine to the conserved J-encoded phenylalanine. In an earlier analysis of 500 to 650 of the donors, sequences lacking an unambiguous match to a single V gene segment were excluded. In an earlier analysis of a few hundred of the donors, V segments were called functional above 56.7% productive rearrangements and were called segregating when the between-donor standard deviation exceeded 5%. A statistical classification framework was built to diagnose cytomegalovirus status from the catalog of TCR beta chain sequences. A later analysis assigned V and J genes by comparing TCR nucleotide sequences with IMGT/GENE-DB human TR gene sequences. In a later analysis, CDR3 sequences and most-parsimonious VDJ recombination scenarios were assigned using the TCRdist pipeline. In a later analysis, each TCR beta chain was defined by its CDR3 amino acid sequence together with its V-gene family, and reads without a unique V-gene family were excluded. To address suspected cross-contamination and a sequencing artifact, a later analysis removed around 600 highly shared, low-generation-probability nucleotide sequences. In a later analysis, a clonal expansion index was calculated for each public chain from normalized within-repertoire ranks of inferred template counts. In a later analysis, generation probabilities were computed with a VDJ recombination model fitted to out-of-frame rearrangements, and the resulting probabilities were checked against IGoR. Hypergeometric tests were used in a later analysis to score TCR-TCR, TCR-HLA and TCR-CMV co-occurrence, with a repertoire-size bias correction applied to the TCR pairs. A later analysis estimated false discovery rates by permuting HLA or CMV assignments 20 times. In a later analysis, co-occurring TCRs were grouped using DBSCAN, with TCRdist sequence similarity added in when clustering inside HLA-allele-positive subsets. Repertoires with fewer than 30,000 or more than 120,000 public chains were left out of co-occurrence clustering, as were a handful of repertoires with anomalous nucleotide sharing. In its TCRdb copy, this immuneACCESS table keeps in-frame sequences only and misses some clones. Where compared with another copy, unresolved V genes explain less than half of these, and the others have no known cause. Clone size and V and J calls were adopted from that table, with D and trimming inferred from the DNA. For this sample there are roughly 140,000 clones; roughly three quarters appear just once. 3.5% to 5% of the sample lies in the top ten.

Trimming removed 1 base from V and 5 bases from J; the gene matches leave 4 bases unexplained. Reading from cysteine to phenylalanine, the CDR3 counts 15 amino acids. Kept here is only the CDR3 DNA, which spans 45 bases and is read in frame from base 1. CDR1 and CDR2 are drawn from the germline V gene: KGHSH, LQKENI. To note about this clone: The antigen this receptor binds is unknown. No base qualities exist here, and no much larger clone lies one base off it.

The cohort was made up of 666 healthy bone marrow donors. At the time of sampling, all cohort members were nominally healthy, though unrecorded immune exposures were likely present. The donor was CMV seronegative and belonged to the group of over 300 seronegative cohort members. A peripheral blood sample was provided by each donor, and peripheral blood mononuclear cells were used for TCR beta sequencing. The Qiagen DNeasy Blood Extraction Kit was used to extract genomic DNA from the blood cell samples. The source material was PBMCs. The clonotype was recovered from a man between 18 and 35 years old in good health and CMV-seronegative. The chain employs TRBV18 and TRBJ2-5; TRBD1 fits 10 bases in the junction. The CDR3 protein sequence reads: CASSPRQGAGETQYF. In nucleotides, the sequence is TGTGCCAGCTCACCACGACAGGGGGCCGGGGAGACCCAGTACTTC.